These 31 T cell receptor beta chains were all obtained from the same sample, sequenced in a study of CD8 T cells in Susac syndrome. An amount of RNA that ranged from about 0.45 to 1 ug was reverse transcribed with random hexamers. TCRdb ran MiXCR on the immunoSEQ multiplex PCR reads and lists one entry per CDR3 protein. The table records 120,000 or so distinct CDR3 sequences, nearly 96% of them present only once. Sample: CD4+ T cells from PBMCs. These receptors came from a human donor with Susac syndrome.

The chain recombines TRBV7-8 with TRBJ2-1, with TRBD1 as a possible D gene (6 bases). This CDR3 region has 15 residues. CDR1 and CDR2 (germline): SGHVS, FQNEAQ. V lost 3 bases and J 9 bases, leaving 18 bases between the germline ends. Here the CDR3 DNA reads TGTGCCAGCAGCTTGGCCGGACAGCGTCAAAGTGAGCAGTTCTTC. Protein product: CASSLAGQRQSEQFF.

The chain combines TRBV11-2 with TRBJ1-1; D uncertain. This CDR3 spans 13 amino acids. The V end lost 2 bases, the J end lost 1 base, and 5 bases lay between the germline ends. Germline loops: CDR1 SGHAT, CDR2 FQNNGV. The CDR3 DNA is TGTGCCAGCAGCTTAAAGCAGAACACTGAAGCTTTCTTT. Translating gives CASSLKQNTEAFF.

The CDR3 here is CASSQIAPTGELFF. The CDR3 DNA reads as TGTGCCAGCAGTCAAATAGCGCCCACCGGGGAGCTGTTTTTT. The chain has TRBV5-6 and TRBJ2-2; possible D gene TRBD2, 5 bases. Germline-derived CDR1 and CDR2 are SGHDT and YYEEEE. V lost 5 bases to trimming and J lost 4 bases, with 12 bases between them. The CDR3 totals 14 residues. Filled out from reference TRBV5-6 and TRBJ2-2, the complete variable domain reads DAGVTQSPTHLIKTRGQQVTLRCSPKSGHDTVSWYQQALGQGPQFIFQYYEEEERQRGNFPDRFSGHQFPNYSSELNVNALLLGDSALYLCASSQIAPTGELFFGEGSRLTVL.

This chain uses TRBV20-1 with TRBJ2-1; TRBD2 agrees at 14 bases. This CDR3 comprises 16 residues. Per germline, CDR1 DFQATT and CDR2 SNEGSKA (reference sequence). V dropped 4 bases and J dropped 5; count of bases not matched to a gene: 7. The CDR3 nucleotides are TGCAGTGCTACCCGGGGACTAGCGGGAGCTAACAATGAGCAGTTCTTC. This gives the protein CSATRGLAGANNEQFF.

V is TRBV15 and J is TRBJ2-5, with a weak D call TRBD2 (6 bases). This CDR3 is 15 amino acids long. Germline V gene data show CDR1 as LNHNV and CDR2 as YYDKDF (reference sequence). The V end was cut by 5 bases, the J end by 2 bases, with 15 bases between. As DNA, the CDR3 is TGTGCCACCAGCGGACCCGGAGGGCCTCAAGAGACCCAGTACTTC. It specifies CATSGPGGPQETQYF. The full variable domain, in which reference TRBV15 and TRBJ2-5 provide the parts outside the CDR3, is DAMVIQNPRYQVTQFGKPVTLSCSQTLNHNVMYWYQQKSSQAPKLLFHYYDKDFNNEADTPDNFQSRRPNTSFCFLDIRSPGLGDTAMYLCATSGPGGPQETQYFGPGTRLLVL.

The chain combines TRBV20-1 with TRBJ2-7; tentative D call: TRBD1 (6 bases). The germline V gene has CDR1 DFQATT and CDR2 SNEGSKA (reference sequence). This CDR3 comprises 15 residues. V was cut by 0 bases and J by 3 bases, with 15 bases left in between. The CDR3 loop reads CSARDGGTGYYEQYF. In DNA form, the CDR3 reads TGCAGTGCTAGAGATGGAGGTACAGGGTACTACGAGCAGTACTTC.

V gene TRBV10-3 combines with J gene TRBJ2-7, with D possibly being TRBD2 (6 bases). The CDR3 is made up of 14 amino acids. The V end was cut by 3 bases, the J end by 7 bases, with 16 bases between. Germline V lookup: CDR1 ENHRY, CDR2 SYGVKD. The CDR3 bases are TGTGCCATCAGTGAAGGAAGGGACTTGAGAGAGCAGTACTTC. Its protein is CAISEGRDLREQYF.

J is TRBJ2-4 and V is TRBV12-3 or TRBV12-4, with D possibly called TRBD1 or TRBD2 (5 bases each). CDR3 size: 16 residues. V was trimmed by 5 bases and J by 5 bases, leaving 19 bases between them. CDR3 in amino acids: CASSLTDPGPQNIQYF. For the CDR3, the DNA is TGTGCCAGCAGTCTAACGGACCCGGGACCCCAAAACATTCAGTACTTC.

This chain uses TRBV5-4 with TRBJ2-1, with TRBD2 matching over 7 bases. The CDR3 extends over 14 amino acids. V lost 3 bases, J lost 10 bases, and 10 bases stayed unmatched. Germline lookup yields CDR1 SGHNT and CDR2 YYREEE (reference sequence). CDR3: CASSSGAPGREQFF. CDR3 nucleotides: TGTGCCAGCAGCTCCGGAGCCCCCGGGAGGGAGCAGTTCTTC.

V usage is TRBV28 and J usage is TRBJ2-7, with 8 nucleotides matching TRBD2. This CDR3 contains 15 residues. Germline V CDR1 and CDR2: MDHEN, SYDVKM. V lost 2 bases, J lost 3 bases, and 6 bases stayed unmatched. The CDR3 loop is CASSLEVAGSYEQYF. The CDR3 region has the DNA TGTGCCAGCAGTTTAGAGGTAGCGGGAAGCTACGAGCAGTACTTC.

The J gene is TRBJ2-2, the V gene TRBV14; 10 bases line up with TRBD2. The CDR3 extends over 16 amino acids. The V segment lost 4 bases and the J segment 1 base; nucleotides outside the gene matches: 3. The germline V gene has CDR1 SGHDN and CDR2 FVKESK. CDR3 sequence (DNA): TGTGCCAGCAGCCGTCGACTAGCGGGGAACACCGGGGAGCTGTTTTTT. It codes for CASSRRLAGNTGELFF.

This chain joins TRBV3-1 and TRBJ2-1, with TRBD2 as a possible D gene (6 bases). This CDR3 is built from 14 residues. The germline V and J ends were trimmed by 0 bases and 15 bases, with 18 bases remaining between them. CDR1 is LGHDT and CDR2 is YNNKEL in the germline V gene (reference sequence). The CDR3 reads CASSQDHGSLPRFF. Written as DNA, the CDR3 is TGTGCCAGCAGCCAAGATCACGGGAGCCTACCTCGGTTCTTC.

The V and J genes are TRBV7-3 and TRBJ1-1; D might be TRBD1 (5 bases). V lost 5 bases to trimming and J lost 3 bases, with 16 bases between them. This CDR3 region has 15 residues. Germline V CDR1 and CDR2: SGHTA, FQGTGA. CDR3 nucleotides: TGTGCCAGCAGCCCCGGTGGGGGATTGGACACTGAAGCTTTCTTT. It yields the protein CASSPGGGLDTEAFF. The full variable domain, completed using reference TRBV7-3 and TRBJ1-1, is GAGVSQTPSNKVTEKGKYVELRCDPISGHTALYWYRQSLGQGPEFLIYFQGTGAADDSGLPNDRFFAVRPEGSVSTLKIQRTERGDSAVYLCASSPGGGLDTEAFFGQGTRLTVV.

The chain recombines TRBV6-2 or TRBV6-3 with TRBJ1-1; TRBD1 matches 10 bases. Germline lookup yields CDR1 MNHEY and CDR2 SVGEGT. J lost 5 bases, V lost 5 bases, and 5 bases had no gene match. This CDR3 contains 14 residues. The CDR3 spells CASSPGQGVTEAFF. In DNA, the CDR3 is TGTGCCAGCAGTCCAGGACAGGGGGTAACTGAAGCTTTCTTT.

The chain carries TRBV29-1 and TRBJ1-2; D remains unclear. Germline-derived CDR1 and CDR2 are SQVTM and ANQGSEA. The CDR3 runs 14 residues. Trimming took off 4 bases at V and 4 bases at J, with 16 bases between the two ends. The CDR3 nucleotides are TGCAGCGTTGTGGAGAGGCCCCCCGGCTATGGCTACACCTTC. It codes for CSVVERPPGYGYTF.

The J gene is TRBJ2-1, the V gene TRBV9; D is undetermined. The V end was cut by 2 bases, the J end by 0 bases, with 9 bases between. Per the germline V gene, CDR1 is SGDLS and CDR2 is YYNGEE. The CDR3 has 15 residues. The CDR3 sequence: CASSVTASSYNEQFF. CDR3 sequence (DNA): TGTGCCAGCAGCGTGACTGCCAGCTCCTACAATGAGCAGTTCTTC.

The V and J genes are TRBV15 and TRBJ1-2, with D hard to call. This CDR3 spans 12 amino acids. In germline, CDR1 is LNHNV, CDR2 YYDKDF (reference sequence). The V end lost 0 bases, the J end lost 5 bases, and 4 bases lay between the germline ends. The CDR3 sequence is CATSRDKYGYTF. CDR3 coding DNA: TGTGCCACCAGCAGAGATAAGTATGGCTACACCTTC.

The V and J genes are TRBV2 and TRBJ2-7; D gene uncertain. V shed 4 bases and J shed 2 bases, with 6 bases lying between them. CDR1 is SNHLY and CDR2 is FYNNEI in the germline V gene. The CDR3 contains 12 residues. CDR3 residues: CASSVWTYEQYF. In nucleotides, the CDR3 is TGTGCCAGCAGTGTCTGGACCTACGAGCAGTACTTC.

This sequence joins TRBV12-3 or TRBV12-4 and TRBJ1-2, with D tentatively TRBD1 (5 bases). The CDR3 is made up of 13 amino acids. With 5 bases removed from V and 4 bases from J, the gap between germline ends came to 11 bases. The CDR3 region is CASSRGTAYGYTF. The CDR3 DNA sequence: TGTGCCAGCAGTCGCGGGACTGCCTATGGCTACACCTTC.

The chain uses TRBV7-9 and TRBJ2-7; D may be TRBD1 (6 bases). V shed 5 bases and J shed 4 bases, with 15 bases lying between them. Germline-derived CDR1 and CDR2 are SEHNR and FQNEAQ (reference sequence). This CDR3 spans 14 amino acids. CDR3 region: CASSPVGTFYEQYF. CDR3 nucleotide sequence: TGTGCCAGCAGCCCGGTCGGGACATTTTACGAGCAGTACTTC. Full variable domain (rest looked up from reference TRBV7-9 and TRBJ2-7): DTGVSQNPRHKITKRGQNVTFRCDPISEHNRLYWYRQTLGQGPEFLTYFQNEAQLEKSRLLSDRFSAERPKGSFSTLEIQRTEQGDSAMYLCASSPVGTFYEQYFGPGTRLTVT.

The chain has TRBV5-1 and TRBJ2-2; 7 bases line up with TRBD1. Germline V gene sequence: CDR1 SGHRS, CDR2 YFSETQ. The V gene end was trimmed by 0 bases and the J gene end by 7 bases; junction bases not matched to a gene: 3. The CDR3 is 14 amino acids. CDR3 DNA sequence: TGCGCCAGCAGCTTGGTCCAGGGGGACGGGGAGCTGTTTTTT. This gives the protein CASSLVQGDGELFF. The full variable domain, its missing parts supplied by reference TRBV5-1 and TRBJ2-2, is KAGVTQTPRYLIKTRGQQVTLSCSPISGHRSVSWYQQTPGQGLQFLFEYFSETQRNKGNFPGRFSGRQFSNSRSEMNVSTLELGDSALYLCASSLVQGDGELFFGEGSRLTVL.

V is TRBV28 and J is TRBJ1-5; the match to TRBD1 covers 8 bases. Germline V gene lookup returns CDR1 MDHEN and CDR2 SYDVKM. This CDR3 has 16 amino acids. Unmatched junction bases numbered 4, after V lost 3 bases and J lost 0 bases. CDR3 amino acids: CASSLQGAGSNQPQHF. CDR3 nucleotides: TGTGCCAGCAGTTTGCAGGGGGCAGGTAGCAATCAGCCCCAGCATTTT.

This rearrangement joins TRBV5-1 to TRBJ1-2; 7 bases fit TRBD1. After removal of 4 bases from V and 8 bases from J, the junction contained 5 bases not matched to a gene. The CDR3 sequence is 12 residues long. CDR1 and CDR2 (germline): SGHRS, YFSETQ. CDR3 residues: CASSVQGEGYTF. The CDR3 DNA follows: TGCGCCAGCAGCGTCCAGGGGGAAGGCTACACCTTC.

The CDR3 sequence is CASSDFEKLFF. The CDR3 DNA follows: TGTGCCAGCAGTGATTTCGAAAAACTGTTTTTT. The gene calls are TRBV2 and TRBJ1-4; D not resolved. V lost 3 bases and J lost 8, with 4 bases in between. This CDR3 is built from 11 residues. In germline, CDR1 is SNHLY, CDR2 FYNNEI.

This clonotype was picked up one time. V and J are TRBV19 and TRBJ1-1; weak D call: TRBD1 (5 bases). CDR1 and CDR2 (germline): LNHDA, SQIVND (reference sequence). The V end was cut by 6 bases, the J end by 2 bases, with 16 bases between. The CDR3 extends over 15 amino acids. CDR3 DNA: TGTGCCAGTAGCCATGAAACAGGACGTAACACTGAAGCTTTCTTT. It specifies CASSHETGRNTEAFF.

This chain links TRBV29-1 with TRBJ2-2, with 8 bases identical to TRBD2. The CDR3 loop spans 14 amino acids. V shed 5 bases, J shed 5 bases, and the junction held 7 bases outside the gene matches. Germline CDR1 and CDR2: SQVTM and ANQGSEA. The chain's CDR3 is CSVLSGRLTGELFF. In nucleotides, the CDR3 is TGCAGCGTTCTGAGCGGGAGACTAACCGGGGAGCTGTTTTTT.

The CDR3 region has the DNA TGTGCCAGCTCCCCCGGGACAGGCTATAGCAATCAGCCCCAGCATTTT. It translates to CASSPGTGYSNQPQHF. V is TRBV18 and J is TRBJ1-5; 8 bases fit TRBD1. V shed 6 bases and J 0 bases; nucleotides not matched to a gene: 7. The germline gives CDR1 KGHSH, CDR2 LQKENI. The CDR3 sequence is 16 residues long.

V is TRBV20-1 and J is TRBJ2-5; 8 nucleotides align to TRBD2. J was trimmed by 4 bases and V by 6 bases; bases with no gene match: 13. Germline CDR1 is DFQATT and CDR2 is SNEGSKA (reference sequence). The CDR3 length is 15 residues. The CDR3 here is CSANINGRVSETQYF. DNA for the CDR3: TGCAGTGCAAATATTAACGGGAGGGTTTCAGAGACCCAGTACTTC.

The chain couples TRBV20-1 to TRBJ1-5; D remains unclear. Trimming removed 6 bases from V and 2 bases from J, with 17 bases in between. The CDR3 is 15 residues long. Germline loops: CDR1 DFQATT, CDR2 SNEGSKA (reference sequence). CDR3 residues: CSAMDRTGGNQPQHF. Here the CDR3 DNA reads TGCAGTGCCATGGACCGAACCGGGGGCAATCAGCCCCAGCATTTT.

The chain recombines TRBV30 with TRBJ2-7, with D tentatively TRBD1 or TRBD2 (6 bases each). This CDR3 is built from 13 residues. Germline CDR1 is GTSNPN and CDR2 is SVGIG (reference sequence). V was trimmed by 4 bases and J by 7 bases, leaving 17 bases between them. CDR3 sequence (DNA): TGTGCCTGGACTTACTGGGGGGCGCGGGAGCAGTACTTC. Residues: CAWTYWGAREQYF.

The gene calls are TRBV11-2 and TRBJ1-4; 8 nucleotides align to TRBD1. This CDR3 has 14 amino acids. V was clipped by 6 bases and J by 8 bases; unmatched bases: 8. The germline CDR1 and CDR2 sequences are SGHAT and FQNNGV. This chain's CDR3 is CASSPGQGGEKLFF. DNA for the CDR3: TGTGCCAGCAGTCCCGGACAGGGTGGGGAAAAACTGTTTTTT.